This entry describes one T cell receptor beta chain. Antigen: not known. The PCR contained 60 Vbeta and 13 Jbeta primers. Profiled with immunoSEQ multiplex PCR; TCRdb holds only in-frame clones, not every one. The sample records over 150,000 clones, roughly 78% being singletons. These data originate in a study of cytomegalovirus exposure and HLA in healthy donors. The overall study: Tens of millions of unique TCRs from HLA-typed donors were held in an early release of data. Out of fewer than 500 genotyped donors, 81% belonged to the Caucasian-associated ancestry cluster.

Trimming took 5 bases from V and 3 from J, leaving 11 bases between them. The CDR3 contains 14 residues. Germline-derived CDR1 and CDR2 are LNHDA and SQIVND (reference sequence). General observations from the study: Some V segments (TRBV6-2 and TRBV6-3 among them) were excluded as indistinguishable.

The origin of this receptor is a man aged 40-49 years in good health and CMV-seronegative. The sample was PBMCs. The genes are TRBV19 and TRBJ2-1, with D possibly matching TRBD2 (5 bases). In DNA, the CDR3 is TGTGCCAGTAGTGGAGGCGGCCTCTACAATGAGCAGTTCTTC. Amino acids: CASSGGGLYNEQFF.